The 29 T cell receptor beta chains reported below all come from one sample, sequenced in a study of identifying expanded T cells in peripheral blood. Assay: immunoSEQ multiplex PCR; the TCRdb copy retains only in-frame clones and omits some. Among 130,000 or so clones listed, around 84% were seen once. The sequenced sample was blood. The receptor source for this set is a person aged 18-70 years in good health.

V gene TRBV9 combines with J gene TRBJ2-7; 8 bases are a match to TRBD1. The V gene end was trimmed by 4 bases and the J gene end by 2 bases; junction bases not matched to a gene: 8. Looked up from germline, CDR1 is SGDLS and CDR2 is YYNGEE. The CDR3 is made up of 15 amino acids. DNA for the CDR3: TGTGCCAGCAGCCCCGGGACAGGTCCTACCTACGAGCAGTACTTC. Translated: CASSPGTGPTYEQYF.

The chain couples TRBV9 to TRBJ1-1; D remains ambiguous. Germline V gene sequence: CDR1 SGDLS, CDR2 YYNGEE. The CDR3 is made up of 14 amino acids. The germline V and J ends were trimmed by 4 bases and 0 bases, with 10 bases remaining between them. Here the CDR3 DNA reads TGTGCCAGCAGCCCGCTACGTATGAACACTGAAGCTTTCTTT. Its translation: CASSPLRMNTEAFF.

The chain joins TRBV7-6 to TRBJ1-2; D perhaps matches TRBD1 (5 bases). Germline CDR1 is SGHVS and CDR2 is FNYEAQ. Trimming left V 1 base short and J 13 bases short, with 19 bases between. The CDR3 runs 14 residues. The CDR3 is CASSLVGQGEDTTF. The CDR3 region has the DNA TGTGCCAGCAGCTTAGTGGGCCAGGGAGAGGACACCACCTTC.

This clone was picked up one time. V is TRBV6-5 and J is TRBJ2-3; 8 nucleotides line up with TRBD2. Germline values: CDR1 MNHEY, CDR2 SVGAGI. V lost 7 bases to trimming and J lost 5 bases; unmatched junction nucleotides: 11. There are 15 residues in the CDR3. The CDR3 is CASTPGLARGDTQYF. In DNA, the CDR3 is TGTGCCAGCACCCCCGGACTAGCAAGGGGAGATACGCAGTATTTT.

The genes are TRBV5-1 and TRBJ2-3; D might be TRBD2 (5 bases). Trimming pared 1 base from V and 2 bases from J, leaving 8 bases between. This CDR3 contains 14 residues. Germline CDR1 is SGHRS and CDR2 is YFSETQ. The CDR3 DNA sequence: TGCGCCAGCAGCTTGTGGAGGTCCACAGATACGCAGTATTTT. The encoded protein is CASSLWRSTDTQYF.

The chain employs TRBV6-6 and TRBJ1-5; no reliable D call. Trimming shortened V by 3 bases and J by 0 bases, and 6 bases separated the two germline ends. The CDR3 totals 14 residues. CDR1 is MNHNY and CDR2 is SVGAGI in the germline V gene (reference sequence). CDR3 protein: CASSYGYSNQPQHF. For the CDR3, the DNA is TGTGCCAGCAGTTATGGGTATAGCAATCAGCCCCAGCATTTT.

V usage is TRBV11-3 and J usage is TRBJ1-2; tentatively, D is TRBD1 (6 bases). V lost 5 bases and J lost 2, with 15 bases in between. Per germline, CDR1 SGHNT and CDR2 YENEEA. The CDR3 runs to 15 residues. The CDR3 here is CASSPRDTLNYGYTF. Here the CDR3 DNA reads TGTGCCAGCAGCCCCCGGGACACTTTAAACTATGGCTACACCTTC.

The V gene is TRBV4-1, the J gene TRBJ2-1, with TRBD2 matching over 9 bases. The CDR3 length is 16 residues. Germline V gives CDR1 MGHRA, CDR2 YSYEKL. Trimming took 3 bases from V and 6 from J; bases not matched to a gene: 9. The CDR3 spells CASSHELAGPFNEQFF. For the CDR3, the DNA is TGCGCCAGCAGCCATGAGCTAGCGGGGCCGTTCAATGAGCAGTTCTTC.

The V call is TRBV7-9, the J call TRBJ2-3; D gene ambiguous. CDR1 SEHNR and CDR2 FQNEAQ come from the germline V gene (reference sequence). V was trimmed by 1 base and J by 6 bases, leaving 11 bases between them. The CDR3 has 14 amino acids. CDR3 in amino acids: CASSLEAHSDTQYF. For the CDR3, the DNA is TGTGCCAGCAGCTTAGAAGCGCATTCCGATACGCAGTATTTT.

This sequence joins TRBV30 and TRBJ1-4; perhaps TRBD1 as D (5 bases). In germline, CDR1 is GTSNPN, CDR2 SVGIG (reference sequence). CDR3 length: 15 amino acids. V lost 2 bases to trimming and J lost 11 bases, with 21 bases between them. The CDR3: CAWSTDRDGGGKLFF. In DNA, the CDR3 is TGTGCCTGGAGTACCGACCGGGACGGAGGAGGGAAACTGTTTTTT.

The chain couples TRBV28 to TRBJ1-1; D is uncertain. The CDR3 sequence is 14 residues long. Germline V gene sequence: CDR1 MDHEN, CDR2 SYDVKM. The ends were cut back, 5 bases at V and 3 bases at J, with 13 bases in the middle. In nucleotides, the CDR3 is TGTGCCAGCAGTCCCTATGGTGGGTACACTGAAGCTTTCTTT. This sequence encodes CASSPYGGYTEAFF.

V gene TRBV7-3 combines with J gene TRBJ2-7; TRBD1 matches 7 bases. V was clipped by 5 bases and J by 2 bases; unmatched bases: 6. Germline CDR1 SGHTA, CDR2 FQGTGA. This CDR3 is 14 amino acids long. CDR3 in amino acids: CASSLWTGPYEQYF. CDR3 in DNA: TGTGCCAGCAGCCTATGGACAGGTCCCTACGAGCAGTACTTC.

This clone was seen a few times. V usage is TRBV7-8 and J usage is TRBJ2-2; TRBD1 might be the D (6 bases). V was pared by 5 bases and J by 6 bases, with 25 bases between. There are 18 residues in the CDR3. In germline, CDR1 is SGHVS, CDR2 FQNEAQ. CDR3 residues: CASSPPLRTRGVAGELFF. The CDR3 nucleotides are TGTGCCAGCAGCCCACCCCTCCGGACCAGGGGAGTAGCCGGGGAGCTGTTTTTT.

The CDR3, as DNA: TGTGCCAGCAGCTCGGGACAGGGGGCTGCCGGAAACACCATATATTTT. Its protein product is CASSSGQGAAGNTIYF. The V and J genes are TRBV11-2 and TRBJ1-3, with TRBD1 matching over 12 bases. CDR3 length equals 16 residues. After removal of 4 bases from V and 4 bases from J, the junction contained 5 bases not matched to a gene. Germline V gene sequence: CDR1 SGHAT, CDR2 FQNNGV.

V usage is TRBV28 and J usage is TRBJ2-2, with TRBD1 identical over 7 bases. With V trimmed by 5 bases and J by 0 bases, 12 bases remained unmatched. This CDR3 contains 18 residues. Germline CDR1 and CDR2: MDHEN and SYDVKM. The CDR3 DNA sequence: TGTGCCAGCAGTCCGGCCTCGCCTCAGGGGGCGAACACCGGGGAGCTGTTTTTT. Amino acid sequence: CASSPASPQGANTGELFF. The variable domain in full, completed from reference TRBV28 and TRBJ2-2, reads DVKVTQSSRYLVKRTGEKVFLECVQDMDHENMFWYRQDPGLGLRLIYFSYDVKMKEKGDIPEGYSVSREKKERFSLILESASTNQTSMYLCASSPASPQGANTGELFFGEGSRLTVL.

The CDR3 DNA reads as TGCGCCAGCAGGGCGGACGGGAACTACGAGCAGTACTTC. Translation: CASRADGNYEQYF. The V and J genes are TRBV5-1 and TRBJ2-7, with a tentative D call TRBD2 (5 bases). The CDR3 length is 13 residues. The V end was cut by 5 bases, the J end by 3 bases, with 12 bases between. Per the germline V gene, CDR1 is SGHRS and CDR2 is YFSETQ.

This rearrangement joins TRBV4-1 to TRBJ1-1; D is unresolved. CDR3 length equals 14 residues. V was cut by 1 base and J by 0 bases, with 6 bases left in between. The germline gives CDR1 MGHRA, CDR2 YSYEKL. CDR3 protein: CASSQGRLNTEAFF. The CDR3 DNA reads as TGCGCCAGCAGCCAAGGGAGGCTGAACACTGAAGCTTTCTTT.

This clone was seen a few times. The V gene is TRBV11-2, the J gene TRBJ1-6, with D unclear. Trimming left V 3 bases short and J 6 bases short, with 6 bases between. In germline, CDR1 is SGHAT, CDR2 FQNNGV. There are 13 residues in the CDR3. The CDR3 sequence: CASSLGSNSPLHF. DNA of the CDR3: TGTGCCAGCAGCTTGGGCAGTAATTCACCCCTCCACTTT.

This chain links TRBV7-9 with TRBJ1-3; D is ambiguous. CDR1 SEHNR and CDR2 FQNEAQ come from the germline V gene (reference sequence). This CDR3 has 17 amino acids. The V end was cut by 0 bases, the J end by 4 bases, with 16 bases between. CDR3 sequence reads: CASSLAIGRLAGNTIYF. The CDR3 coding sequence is TGTGCCAGCAGCTTAGCGATTGGGAGGCTAGCAGGAAACACCATATATTTT. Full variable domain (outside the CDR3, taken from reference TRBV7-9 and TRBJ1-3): DTGVSQNPRHKITKRGQNVTFRCDPISEHNRLYWYRQTLGQGPEFLTYFQNEAQLEKSRLLSDRFSAERPKGSFSTLEIQRTEQGDSAMYLCASSLAIGRLAGNTIYFGEGSWLTVV.

CDR3 sequence reads: CASSQEGGPSDTQYF. The CDR3 bases are TGCGCCAGCAGCCAAGAGGGGGGGCCGTCAGATACGCAGTATTTT. The chain links TRBV4-1 to TRBJ2-3; a possible D gene is TRBD2 (7 bases). Looked up from germline, CDR1 is MGHRA and CDR2 is YSYEKL. The CDR3 is 15 residues long. The germline V and J ends were trimmed by 0 bases and 4 bases, with 11 bases remaining between them.

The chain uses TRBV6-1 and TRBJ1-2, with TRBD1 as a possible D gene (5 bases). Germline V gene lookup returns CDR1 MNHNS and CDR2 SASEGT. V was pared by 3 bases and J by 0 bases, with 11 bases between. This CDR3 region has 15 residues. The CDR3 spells CASSDTGPANYGYTF. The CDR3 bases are TGTGCCAGCAGTGATACAGGCCCAGCTAACTATGGCTACACCTTC.

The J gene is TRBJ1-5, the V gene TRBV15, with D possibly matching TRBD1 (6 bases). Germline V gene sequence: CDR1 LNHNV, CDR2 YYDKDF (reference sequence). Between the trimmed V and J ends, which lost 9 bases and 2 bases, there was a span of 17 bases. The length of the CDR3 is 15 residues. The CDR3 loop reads CATQGPGGGNQPQHF. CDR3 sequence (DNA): TGTGCCACACAGGGACCGGGCGGGGGCAATCAGCCCCAGCATTTT.

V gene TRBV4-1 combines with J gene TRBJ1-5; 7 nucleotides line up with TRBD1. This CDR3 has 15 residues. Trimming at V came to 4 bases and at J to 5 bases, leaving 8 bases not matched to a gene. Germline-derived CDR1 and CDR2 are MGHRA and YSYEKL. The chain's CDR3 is CASSLTGLLHQPQHF. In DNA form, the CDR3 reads TGCGCCAGCAGCCTGACAGGGCTATTACATCAGCCCCAGCATTTT.

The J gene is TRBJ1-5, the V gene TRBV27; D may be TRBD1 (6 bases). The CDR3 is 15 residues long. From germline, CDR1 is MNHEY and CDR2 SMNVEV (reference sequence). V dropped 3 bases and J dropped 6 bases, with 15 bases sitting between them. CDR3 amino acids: CASSLFGGLPQPQHF. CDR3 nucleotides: TGTGCCAGCAGTTTGTTCGGGGGGCTCCCTCAGCCCCAGCATTTT.

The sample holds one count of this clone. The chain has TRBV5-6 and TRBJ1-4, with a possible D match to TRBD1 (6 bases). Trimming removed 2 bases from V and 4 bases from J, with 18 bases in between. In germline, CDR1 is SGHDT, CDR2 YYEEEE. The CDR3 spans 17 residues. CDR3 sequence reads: CASSFNPYDRSNEKLFF. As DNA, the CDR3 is TGTGCCAGCAGCTTCAATCCATACGACAGGAGTAATGAAAAACTGTTTTTT.

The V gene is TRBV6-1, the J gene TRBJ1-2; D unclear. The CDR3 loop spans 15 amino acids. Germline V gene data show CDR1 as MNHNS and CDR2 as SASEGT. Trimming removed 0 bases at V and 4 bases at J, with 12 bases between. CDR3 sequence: CASSEAPGRGYGYTF. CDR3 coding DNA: TGTGCCAGCAGTGAAGCGCCCGGACGTGGCTATGGCTACACCTTC.

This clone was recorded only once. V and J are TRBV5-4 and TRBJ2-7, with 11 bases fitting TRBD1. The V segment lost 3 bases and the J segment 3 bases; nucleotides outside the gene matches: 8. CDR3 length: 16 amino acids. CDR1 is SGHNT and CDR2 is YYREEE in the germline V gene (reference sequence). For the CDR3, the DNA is TGTGCCAGCAGCTCGAGAGCCGGGACAGGGGGCTACGAGCAGTACTTC. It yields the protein CASSSRAGTGGYEQYF.

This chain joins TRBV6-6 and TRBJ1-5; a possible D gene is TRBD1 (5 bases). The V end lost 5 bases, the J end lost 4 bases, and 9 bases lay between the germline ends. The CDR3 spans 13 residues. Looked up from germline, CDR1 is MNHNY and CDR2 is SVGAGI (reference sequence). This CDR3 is CASSVQANQPQHF. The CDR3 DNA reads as TGTGCCAGCAGTGTACAGGCAAATCAGCCCCAGCATTTT.

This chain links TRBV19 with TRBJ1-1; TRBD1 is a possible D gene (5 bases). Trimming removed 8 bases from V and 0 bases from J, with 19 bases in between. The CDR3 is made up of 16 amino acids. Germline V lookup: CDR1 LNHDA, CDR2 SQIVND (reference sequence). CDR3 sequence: CASRPGRGVMNTEAFF. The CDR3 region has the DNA TGTGCCAGTCGCCCGGGGCGTGGAGTGATGAACACTGAAGCTTTCTTT.